The 23 T cell receptor beta chains in this list originate from one sample, sequenced in a study of response to subunit inactivated influenza vaccine. A single record per CDR3 protein comes from TCRdb applying MiXCR to the RT-PCR reads. The table has 860,000 or so distinct CDR3 sequences, around 20% seen once. The sequenced sample was PBMCs from blood, obtained around 5 days after vaccination. The receptor source for this set is a man in his fifties or sixties who received an inactivated influenza vaccine.

The DNA of the CDR3 is TGTGCCAGCAGTGAGCAGACAGGGAAATACGGGGCCAACGTCCTGACTTTC. It encodes CASSEQTGKYGANVLTF. The chain has TRBV12-3 or TRBV12-4 and TRBJ2-6; 7 bases agree with TRBD1. The length of the CDR3 is 17 residues. V lost 5 bases and J lost 4; bases outside the gene matches: 11.

This clonotype has just a few counts. In DNA form, the CDR3 reads TGCAGTGCTAGAGATCTGGACAGGGTTCGGGAGACCCAGTACTTC. It yields the protein CSARDLDRVRETQYF. This chain uses TRBV20-1 with TRBJ2-5, with 8 bases fitting TRBD1. This CDR3 contains 15 residues. V was pared by 0 bases and J by 5 bases, with 8 bases of the junction left unmatched. Germline V gene data show CDR1 as DFQATT and CDR2 as SNEGSKA (reference sequence).

This clonotype was observed a few times. The V call is TRBV27, the J call TRBJ1-2; TRBD1 is a possible D gene (5 bases). Germline V gene lookup returns CDR1 MNHEY and CDR2 SMNVEV (reference sequence). The CDR3 has 13 residues. The germline V and J ends were trimmed by 5 bases and 6 bases, with 13 bases remaining between them. CDR3 sequence: CASSPRVGDGYTF. The CDR3 DNA sequence: TGTGCCAGCAGTCCCAGGGTCGGCGATGGCTACACCTTC.

This clonotype was found a few times. The J gene is TRBJ2-3, the V gene TRBV7-2; maybe TRBD1 (5 bases). The V and J ends lost 3 bases and 2 bases respectively, with 9 bases between them. CDR3 length: 14 amino acids. The germline gives CDR1 SGHTA, CDR2 FQGNSA. The CDR3 nucleotides are TGTGCCAGCAGCTTGGAGACAGTCACAGATACGCAGTATTTT. Translated: CASSLETVTDTQYF.

The rearrangement links TRBV12-3 or TRBV12-4 to TRBJ2-7; tentatively, D is TRBD1 (5 bases). CDR3 length equals 13 residues. Trimming stripped 5 bases from V and 3 bases from J, with 11 bases between. The CDR3 protein is CASSLGHGYEQYF. CDR3 nucleotide sequence: TGTGCCAGCAGTCTCGGACACGGCTACGAGCAGTACTTC.

V and J are TRBV5-1 and TRBJ1-6; 9 nucleotides align to TRBD1. Germline assignment: CDR1 SGHRS and CDR2 YFSETQ. With 7 bases clipped from V and 7 bases from J, the junction kept 9 bases outside the gene matches. The length of the CDR3 is 15 residues. As DNA, the CDR3 is TGCGCCAGCGGGAGTATGGGACAGGGAAATTCACCCCTCCACTTT. Translated: CASGSMGQGNSPLHF.

This clonotype was recorded only once. This chain joins TRBV20-1 and TRBJ1-1; 7 nucleotides agree with TRBD1. With V trimmed by 3 bases and J by 3 bases, 7 bases remained unmatched. The V gene's germline CDR1 is DFQATT and CDR2 SNEGSKA (reference sequence). The CDR3 is made up of 14 amino acids. CDR3: CSARRGQSDTEAFF. The CDR3, as DNA: TGCAGTGCTAGGAGGGGACAGTCCGACACTGAAGCTTTCTTT.

This clonotype was observed a handful of times. This sequence joins TRBV6-4 and TRBJ2-1; no clear D gene. V lost 3 bases and J lost 0, with 9 bases in between. CDR1 and CDR2 (germline): MRHNA, SNTAGT. This CDR3 spans 15 amino acids. The CDR3 is CASSEDVSSYNEQFF. The CDR3, as DNA: TGTGCCAGCAGTGAGGATGTGAGCTCCTACAATGAGCAGTTCTTC.

There are a few counts of this clonotype. The gene calls are TRBV10-3 and TRBJ2-7; TRBD1 agrees at 11 bases. Germline CDR1 is ENHRY and CDR2 is SYGVKD. The CDR3 extends over 12 amino acids. The V segment lost 11 bases and the J segment 4 bases; nucleotides outside the gene matches: 4. In DNA, the CDR3 is TGTGCCGTAGGGACAGGGGGGTACGAGCAGTACTTC. Encoded protein: CAVGTGGYEQYF.

V usage is TRBV7-2 and J usage is TRBJ2-7; no firm D call. Germline CDR1 SGHTA, CDR2 FQGNSA. The V end was cut by 1 base, the J end by 7 bases, with 17 bases between. This CDR3 is 15 amino acids long. The CDR3 nucleotides read TGTGCCAGCAGCTTAGTGGTAGGATTAGCTGGGGAGCAGTACTTC. It specifies CASSLVVGLAGEQYF. Full variable domain (rest looked up from reference TRBV7-2 and TRBJ2-7): GAGVSQSPSNKVTEKGKDVELRCDPISGHTALYWYRQSLGQGLEFLIYFQGNSAPDKSGLPSDRFSAERTGGSVSTLTIQRTQQEDSAVYLCASSLVVGLAGEQYFGPGTRLTVT.

The V and J genes are TRBV12-3 or TRBV12-4 and TRBJ1-1, with D unclear. The CDR3 contains 13 residues. V shed 3 bases and J shed 5 bases, with 10 bases lying between them. The CDR3 spells CASSFSESTEAFF. The CDR3 DNA sequence: TGTGCCAGCAGTTTTAGTGAATCTACTGAAGCTTTCTTT.

The gene calls are TRBV28 and TRBJ2-5; possible D gene TRBD2, 6 bases. Trimming removed 4 bases at V and 4 bases at J, with 13 bases between. CDR3 size: 14 residues. CDR1 MDHEN and CDR2 SYDVKM come from the germline V gene. CDR3 loop: CASSSPTSPETQYF. The CDR3 DNA follows: TGTGCCAGCAGTTCCCCCACTAGCCCAGAGACCCAGTACTTC. Full variable domain (remainder filled in from reference TRBV28 and TRBJ2-5): DVKVTQSSRYLVKRTGEKVFLECVQDMDHENMFWYRQDPGLGLRLIYFSYDVKMKEKGDIPEGYSVSREKKERFSLILESASTNQTSMYLCASSSPTSPETQYFGPGTRLLVL.

The chain combines TRBV20-1 with TRBJ2-5, with D perhaps TRBD1 (5 bases). Germline CDR1 reads DFQATT; CDR2 reads SNEGSKA (reference sequence). Trimming cost V 2 bases and J 1 base, with 11 bases left between them. The CDR3 spans 14 residues. The CDR3 protein is CSARSPTAQETQYF. In nucleotides, the CDR3 is TGCAGTGCTAGATCCCCGACAGCCCAAGAGACCCAGTACTTC.

The chain is built from TRBV4-2 and TRBJ2-2, with D possibly being TRBD1 (6 bases). The ends were cut back, 3 bases at V and 4 bases at J, with 12 bases in the middle. Germline CDR1 reads LGHNA; CDR2 reads YNFKEQ. This CDR3 has 15 amino acids. The CDR3 DNA is TGTGCCAGCAGCCACTCCGGGACATTCACCGGGGAGCTGTTTTTT. Amino acid sequence: CASSHSGTFTGELFF.

The rearrangement uses TRBV6-2 or TRBV6-3 and TRBJ2-5; 7 bases align to TRBD1. The germline V gene encodes CDR1 MNHEY and CDR2 SVGEGT. J gave up 5 bases and V 8 bases, and 2 bases lay outside the gene matches. The CDR3 length is 11 residues. The CDR3 DNA sequence: TGTGCCAGCCAGACAGGGGAGACCCAGTACTTC. This translates into CASQTGETQYF.

This clonotype was seen only a few times. The V call is TRBV25-1, the J call TRBJ2-1; maybe TRBD2 (6 bases). This CDR3 has 16 amino acids. CDR1 and CDR2 from the germline V gene are MGHDK and SYGVNS. The V end was cut by 1 base, the J end by 2 bases, with 12 bases between. The CDR3 sequence: CASSELWDSAYNEQFF. Written as DNA, the CDR3 is TGTGCCAGCAGTGAATTATGGGACTCAGCCTACAATGAGCAGTTCTTC.

The genes are TRBV10-3 and TRBJ2-1; D possibly corresponds to TRBD1 (6 bases). CDR1 and CDR2 (germline): ENHRY, SYGVKD. Between the trimmed V and J ends, which lost 3 bases and 3 bases, there was a span of 12 bases. This CDR3 has 15 amino acids. The DNA for the CDR3 is TGTGCCATCAGTGATTGGCAGGGGTTCTACAATGAGCAGTTCTTC. Translating gives CAISDWQGFYNEQFF.

The chain employs TRBV6-5 and TRBJ2-1; D is uncertain. V was shortened by 1 base and J by 0 bases, with 4 bases between the two germline ends. Germline loops: CDR1 MNHEY, CDR2 SVGAGI. This CDR3 is 14 amino acids long. In DNA, the CDR3 is TGTGCCAGCAGTTACTTCAGCTCCTACAATGAGCAGTTCTTC. It codes for CASSYFSSYNEQFF.

This clonotype was observed a single time. J is TRBJ1-3 and V is TRBV19; D not certain. This CDR3 spans 11 amino acids. Trimming removed 8 bases from V and 6 bases from J, with 8 bases in between. CDR1 and CDR2 from the germline V gene are LNHDA and SQIVND (reference sequence). Here the CDR3 reads CASGGVNTIYF. The CDR3 bases are TGTGCCAGTGGTGGCGTAAACACCATATATTTT.

The chain couples TRBV7-2 to TRBJ2-7, with D possibly being TRBD2 (7 bases). Germline loops: CDR1 SGHTA, CDR2 FQGNSA. The CDR3 extends over 15 amino acids. The V end lost 1 base, the J end lost 6 bases, and 16 bases lay between the germline ends. The CDR3 DNA sequence: TGTGCCAGCAGCTTAGGGGGGCTGGCTAGCGGCGAGCAGTACTTC. Its protein product is CASSLGGLASGEQYF.

This clonotype has a handful of counts. The CDR3 here is CASSLTLGPYEQYF. Written as DNA, the CDR3 is TGCGCCAGCAGCTTGACGCTCGGACCCTACGAGCAGTACTTC. The chain uses TRBV5-1 and TRBJ2-7; no definite D call. Germline values: CDR1 SGHRS, CDR2 YFSETQ. Trimming pared 1 base from V and 2 bases from J, leaving 10 bases between. CDR3 length: 14 amino acids.

The gene calls are TRBV7-2 and TRBJ2-2; 8 bases match TRBD2. Per the germline V gene, CDR1 is SGHTA and CDR2 is FQGNSA. The CDR3 has 15 amino acids. V shed 7 bases, J shed 4 bases, and the junction held 8 bases outside the gene matches. The CDR3: CASTIGGTSTGELFF. The CDR3 DNA follows: TGTGCCAGCACCATAGGTGGGACTAGCACCGGGGAGCTGTTTTTT.

The J gene is TRBJ2-1, the V gene TRBV4-3; maybe TRBD1 (5 bases). From germline, CDR1 is LGHNA and CDR2 YSLEER. The V and J ends lost 1 base and 4 bases respectively, with 8 bases between them. This CDR3 has 14 amino acids. CDR3 loop: CASSQATGYNEQFF. The CDR3 coding sequence is TGCGCCAGCAGCCAAGCTACAGGTTACAATGAGCAGTTCTTC.